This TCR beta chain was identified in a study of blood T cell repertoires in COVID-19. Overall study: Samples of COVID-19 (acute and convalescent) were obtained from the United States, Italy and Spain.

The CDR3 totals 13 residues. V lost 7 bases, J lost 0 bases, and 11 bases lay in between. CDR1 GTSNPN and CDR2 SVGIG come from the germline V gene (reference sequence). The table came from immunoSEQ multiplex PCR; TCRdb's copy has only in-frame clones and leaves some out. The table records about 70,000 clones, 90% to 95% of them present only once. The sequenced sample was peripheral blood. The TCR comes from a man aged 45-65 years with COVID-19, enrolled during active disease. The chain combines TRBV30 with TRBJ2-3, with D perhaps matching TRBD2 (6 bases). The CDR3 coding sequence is TGTGCCTTTCGGGGGAGTAGCACAGATACGCAGTATTTT. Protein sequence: CAFRGSSTDTQYF.